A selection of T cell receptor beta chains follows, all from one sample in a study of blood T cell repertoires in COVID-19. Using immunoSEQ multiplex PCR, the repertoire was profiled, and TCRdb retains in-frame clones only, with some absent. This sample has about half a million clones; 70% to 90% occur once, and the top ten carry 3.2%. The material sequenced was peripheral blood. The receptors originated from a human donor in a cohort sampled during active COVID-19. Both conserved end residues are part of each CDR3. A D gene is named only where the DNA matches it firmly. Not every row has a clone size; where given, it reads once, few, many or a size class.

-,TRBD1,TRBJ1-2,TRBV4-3,TGCGCCAGCAGCCAAGGTCCGGGACAGGGAACGTATGGCTACACCTTC,CASSQGPGQGTYGYTF
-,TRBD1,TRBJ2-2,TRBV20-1,TGCAGTGCTAGTGGGACAGGGAGTTTGTCCGGGGAGCTGTTTTTT,CSASGTGSLSGELFF
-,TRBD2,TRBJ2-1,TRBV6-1,TGTGCCAGCAGTGAACCGGGGGAGGGCCACTACAATGAGCAGTTCTTC,CASSEPGEGHYNEQFF
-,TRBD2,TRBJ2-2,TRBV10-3,TGTGCCATCAGTGAACTAGCGGGAGTCGGCACCGGGGAGCTGTTTTTT,CAISELAGVGTGELFF
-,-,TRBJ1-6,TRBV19,TGTGCCAGTACTACCCCGGCGGGGGCCAATTCACCCCTCCACTTT,CASTTPAGANSPLHF
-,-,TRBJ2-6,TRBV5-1,TGCGCCAGCAGCCCTTGGGCCCCTGGGGCCAACGTCCTGACTTTC,CASSPWAPGANVLTF
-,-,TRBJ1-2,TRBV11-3,TGTGCCAGCAGCAAAGAAAGTGGGACAGGCTACACCTTC,CASSKESGTGYTF
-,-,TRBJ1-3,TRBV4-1,TGCGCCAGCAGCCAAGGTAACAGGGCCAGCTCTGGAAACACCATATATTTT,CASSQGNRASSGNTIYF
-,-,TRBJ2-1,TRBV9,TGTGCCAGCAGCGTACTCGGGGGCTCCTACAATGAGCAGTTCTTC,CASSVLGGSYNEQFF
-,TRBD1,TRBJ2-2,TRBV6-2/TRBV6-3,TGTGCCAGCAGTTACTTCGCCCGACTAACAGGGGACACCGGGGAGCTGTTTTTT,CASSYFARLTGDTGELFF
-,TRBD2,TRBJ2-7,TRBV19,TGTGCCAGTAGTATCCATATGGGGGGACTAGCGGGACAGCCCATTCTAAAAGAGCAGTACTTC,CASSIHMGGLAGQPILKEQYF
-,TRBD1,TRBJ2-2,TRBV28,TGTGCCAGCGTACAGGGGGGCAACACCGGGGAGCTGTTTTTT,CASVQGGNTGELFF
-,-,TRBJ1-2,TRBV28,TGTGCCAGCAGTTTACGTTCCAACTATGGCTACACCTTC,CASSLRSNYGYTF
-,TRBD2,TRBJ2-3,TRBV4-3,TGCGCCAGCAGCCAAGATCGGAGCGGGGGTAGCACAGATACGCAGTATTTT,CASSQDRSGGSTDTQYF
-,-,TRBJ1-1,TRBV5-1,TGCGCCAGCAGCTGGGTTGGACGGGGAATGAACACTGAAGCTTTCTTT,CASSWVGRGMNTEAFF
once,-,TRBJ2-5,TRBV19,TGTGCCAGTAGCCGTAGCGGTCAAGAGACCCAGTACTTC,CASSRSGQETQYF
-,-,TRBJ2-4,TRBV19,TGTGCCAGTAGTACGGGGGGCGGGTTAGTCATTCAGTACTTC,CASSTGGGLVIQYF
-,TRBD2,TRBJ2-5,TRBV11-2,TGTGCCAGCAGCTTAAGCGGGATTAACGAAGAGACCCAGTACTTC,CASSLSGINEETQYF
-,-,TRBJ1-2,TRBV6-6,TGTGCCAGCAGCCTAGACAGGTCGGATGGCTACACCTTC,CASSLDRSDGYTF
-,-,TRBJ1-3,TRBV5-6,TGTGCCAGCAGTCCAACGGGACAAACGTCTGGAAACACCATATATTTT,CASSPTGQTSGNTIYF
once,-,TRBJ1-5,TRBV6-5,TGTGCCAGCAGTCTACAGAGCAATCAGCCCCAGCATTTT,CASSLQSNQPQHF
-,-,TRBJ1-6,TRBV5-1,TGCGCCAGCAGCTTGAACAGGAATTCACCCCTCCACTTT,CASSLNRNSPLHF
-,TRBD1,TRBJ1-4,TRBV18,TGTGCCAGCTCACGACAGGGGACAACTAATGAAAAACTGTTTTTT,CASSRQGTTNEKLFF
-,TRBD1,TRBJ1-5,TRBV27,TGTGCCAGCAGTTTATCGGCAGGGGGGATTTCGGGCCCGGGGAGCAATCAGCCCCAGCATTTT,CASSLSAGGISGPGSNQPQHF
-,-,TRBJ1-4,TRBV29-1,TGCAGCCTGAAGGGGGCTAATGAAAAACTGTTTTTT,CSLKGANEKLFF
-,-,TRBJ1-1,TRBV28,TGTGCCAGCAGTTTATTTTGGGGAGAAGAAGCTTTCTTT,CASSLFWGEEAFF
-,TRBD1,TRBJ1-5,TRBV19,TGTGCCAGTAGTGTCCCGGGACAGGGCAATCAGCCCCAGCATTTT,CASSVPGQGNQPQHF
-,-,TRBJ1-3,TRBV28,TGTGCCAGTACGGAGCAGCTCTCTGGAAACACCATATATTTT,CASTEQLSGNTIYF
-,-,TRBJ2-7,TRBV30,TGTGCCTGGTCTACTTTACTAGCTGTATCCTACGAGCAGTACTTC,CAWSTLLAVSYEQYF
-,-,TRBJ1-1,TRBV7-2,TGTGCCAGCAGCTTTCGCAGGGTCATGAACACTGAAGCTTTCTTT,CASSFRRVMNTEAFF
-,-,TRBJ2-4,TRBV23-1,TGCGCCAGCAGACAGCCGGACAGATTGCTAGCCAAAAACATTCAGTACTTC,CASRQPDRLLAKNIQYF
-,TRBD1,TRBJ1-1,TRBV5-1,TGCGCCAGCAGCGCTTTAGGGACAGAGAACACTGAAGCTTTCTTT,CASSALGTENTEAFF
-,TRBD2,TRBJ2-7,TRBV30,TGTGCCTGGGGACTAGCGGGAGGGGGGTACGAGCAGTACTTC,CAWGLAGGGYEQYF
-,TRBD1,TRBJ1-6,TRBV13,TGTGCCAGCAGCCCCGGGGGCTGGACAGGCGGGAATTCACCCCTCCACTTT,CASSPGGWTGGNSPLHF
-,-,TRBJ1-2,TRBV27,TGTGCCAGCAGTTCTGGCGGGGCGTTCTATCGGGGTAACTATGGCTACACCTTC,CASSSGGAFYRGNYGYTF
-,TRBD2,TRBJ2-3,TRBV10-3,TGTGCCATCAGTGAATCGGAAGTAGCGGGAGCCAGAGATACGCAGTATTTT,CAISESEVAGARDTQYF
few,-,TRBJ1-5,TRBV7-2,TGTGCCAGCAACTCCGGGACAATGGGGGGCAATCAGCCCCAGCATTTT,CASNSGTMGGNQPQHF
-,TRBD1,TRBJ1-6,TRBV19,TGTGCCAGTAGTCTCCTCCTTAGAAGACAGGGCGCCGATTCACCCCTCCACTTT,CASSLLLRRQGADSPLHF
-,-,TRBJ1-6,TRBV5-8,TGTGCCAGCAGCTTGGCGTCAGATTTTGTTTCACCCCTCCACTTT,CASSLASDFVSPLHF
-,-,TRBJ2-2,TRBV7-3,TGTGCCAGCAGCTTAACTATTGGCCCCGGGGAGCTGTTTTTT,CASSLTIGPGELFF
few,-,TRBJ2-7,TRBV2,TGTGCCAGCGGTAGCTCCTACGAGCAGTACTTC,CASGSSYEQYF
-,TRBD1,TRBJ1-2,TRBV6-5,TGTGCCAGCAACCCCCCGACAGGGACCGTCTTTGGCTACACCTTC,CASNPPTGTVFGYTF
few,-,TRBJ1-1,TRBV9,TGTGCCAGCAGCGTAGGGGCGAGGAACACTGAAGCTTTCTTT,CASSVGARNTEAFF
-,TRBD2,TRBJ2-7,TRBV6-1,TGTGCCAGCAGTGAAGTCGGTTCCCGGACTAGCGGGACCTACGAGCAGTACTTC,CASSEVGSRTSGTYEQYF
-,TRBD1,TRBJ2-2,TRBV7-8,TGTGCCAGCCTTCGGACAGGGGGAACCGGGGAGCTGTTTTTT,CASLRTGGTGELFF